This T cell receptor (beta chain) comes out of a study of T cells in Graves' hyperthyroidism and ophthalmopathy. Germline loops: CDR1 SGHAT, CDR2 FQNNGV. Deletions cut 4 bases from V and 2 bases from J, with 9 bases between. There are 13 residues in the CDR3. Overall study findings and caveats: Blood also held most thyroid clonotypes expanded beyond 0.001. Ophthalmopathy stood apart from stable hyperthyroidism in a 13 V-J model.

Based on clinical symptoms, serum thyroxine and TRAb, thyroid ultrasound and orbital computed tomography, diagnoses were reached. Fresh peripheral blood, under 13 ml, was the source of the PBMCs. RNA transcripts yielded amplified TCR beta CDR3 regions. HTBI primers were the set used in a first-round RT-PCR of the TCR CDR3. TCRdb redid the calling of the multiplex PCR reads with MiXCR, one entry per CDR3 protein. This sample has about 260,000 distinct CDR3 sequences, with 25% to 30% found just once. This clonotype was counted many times. Its specificity is unknown. V usage is TRBV11-2 and J usage is TRBJ2-7; no definite D call. The sequenced sample was blood. The sequence was obtained from a man aged 40-55 years with Graves' hyperthyroidism that later progressed to Graves' ophthalmopathy. In nucleotides, the CDR3 is TGTGCCAGCAGCTCCGGAATTACCTACGAGCAGTACTTC. Amino acids: CASSSGITYEQYF.